This T cell receptor beta chain was observed in a study of blood T cell repertoires in COVID-19. Study details: COVID-19 samples from acute and convalescent phases originated in the United States, Italy and Spain. Sample material is recorded as cDNA or gDNA derived from T cells, B-cell-depleted T cells, or PBMCs.

The count of this clone is one. Authors' data handling: Amplified reference gene primers provided the basis for estimating nucleated cell counts. The protocol was immunoSEQ multiplex PCR, while the TCRdb copy is restricted to in-frame clones and leaves out a portion. That table gives V, J and clone size, and the DNA gave D and trimming. The sample lists 85,000 to 90,000 clones, more than 85% occurring once. V gave up 0 bases and J gave up 5 bases; unmatched junction bases: 9. CDR1 SGHNT and CDR2 YYREEE come from the germline V gene (reference sequence). The CDR3 extends over 17 amino acids. The J gene is TRBJ2-5, the V gene TRBV5-4; 11 positions match TRBD1. This TCR was sampled from a human donor with active COVID-19. The donor label of this sample is uncertain. Source material: peripheral blood. CDR3 sequence: CASSLEPGTGGGETQYF. The CDR3 DNA reads TGTGCCAGCAGCTTGGAACCGGGGACAGGGGGAGGCGAGACCCAGTACTTC.